This section outlines one T cell receptor beta chain sequence together with its context. The data were obtained in a study of blood T cell repertoires in COVID-19. Study summary: Acute-phase and convalescent COVID-19 samples originated in the United States, Italy and Spain. PBMCs, B-cell-depleted T cells, or T cells were the source of the cDNA or gDNA that made up the material.

Original processing notes: Amplifying reference gene primers gave estimates of nucleated cell counts. Generated by immunoSEQ multiplex PCR, the TCRdb table keeps only in-frame clones and is missing some. That table supplies the V and J calls and clone size; D and trimming were determined from the DNA. This table holds 72,000 or so clones, roughly 89% found once. The sample taken for sequencing was peripheral blood. This TCR was recovered from a man between 60 and 70 years old with acute or convalescent COVID-19.

CDR3 DNA: TGTGCCAGCAGCCCCTTGGGCGAGACGGGGGGCACCGGGGAGCTGTTTTTT. As protein: CASSPLGETGGTGELFF. The chain combines TRBV7-9 with TRBJ2-2, with 7 bases identical to TRBD2. Germline assignment: CDR1 SEHNR and CDR2 FQNEAQ (reference sequence). J gave up 4 bases and V 5 bases, and 13 bases lay outside the gene matches. The CDR3 has 17 amino acids.